A selection of T cell receptor beta chains follows, all from one sample in a study of blood T cell repertoires in COVID-19. Assay: immunoSEQ multiplex PCR; the TCRdb copy retains only in-frame clones and omits some. The table lists 300,000 to 500,000 clones, around 90% of them singletons. The specimen was PBMCs or T cells enriched from blood (not recorded which). The receptor set was obtained from a woman in her thirties or forties with acute COVID-19. Both conserved end residues are part of each CDR3. The order of the fields is D gene, V gene, clone size, J gene, CDR3 DNA, CDR3 protein. D genes are given only for firm matches. Clone size, where shown, is once, few, many, or a class for clones that have expanded.

TRBD1	TRBV6-2/TRBV6-3	large	TRBJ1-6	TGTGCCAGCAGTTTCGGGACAGGGAGCTCCTATAATTCACCCCTCCACTTT	CASSFGTGSSYNSPLHF
TRBD1	TRBV27	NA	TRBJ1-2	TGTGCCAGCAGCCACGCTCCGGGACAGTATGGCTACACCTTC	CASSHAPGQYGYTF
TRBD2	TRBV5-4	NA	TRBJ2-3	TGTGCCAGCAAATTGCCTGGCGGGGGTATAACAGATACGCAGTATTTT	CASKLPGGGITDTQYF
NA	TRBV21-1	NA	TRBJ2-2	TGTGCCAGCAGCAAAGTCCGACAGGGGAGGGCCGGGGAGCTGTTTTTT	CASSKVRQGRAGELFF
TRBD1	TRBV2	NA	TRBJ1-1	TGTGCCACCAAGGGCCCAGGGGGTGCTGATGAAGCTTTCTTT	CATKGPGGADEAFF
NA	TRBV30	NA	TRBJ1-5	TGTGCCTGGAGTGGTGCGGGGAATCAGCCCCAGCATTTT	CAWSGAGNQPQHF
NA	TRBV7-9	NA	TRBJ1-3	TGTGCCAGCAGCTATACAGTTGGAGGGGACACCATATATTTT	CASSYTVGGDTIYF
TRBD1	TRBV5-6	once	TRBJ1-2	TGTGCCAGCAGCATGGACAGGGGGGGCGGCTACACCTTC	CASSMDRGGGYTF
NA	TRBV27	NA	TRBJ1-6	TGTGCCAGCAGCCTGAGAGAAGTTAATTCACCCCTCCACTTT	CASSLREVNSPLHF
TRBD1	TRBV5-1	NA	TRBJ1-2	TGCGCCAGCAGCCCAGCCGATAGACAGGGACCAAACTATGGCTACACCTTC	CASSPADRQGPNYGYTF
NA	TRBV25-1	NA	TRBJ1-1	TGTGCCACCCGCAGGGGGAACACTGAAGCTTTCTTT	CATRRGNTEAFF
TRBD2	TRBV11-3	NA	TRBJ2-2	TGTGCCAGCAGCTGGACTAGCGGTAACACCGGGGAGCTGTTTTTT	CASSWTSGNTGELFF